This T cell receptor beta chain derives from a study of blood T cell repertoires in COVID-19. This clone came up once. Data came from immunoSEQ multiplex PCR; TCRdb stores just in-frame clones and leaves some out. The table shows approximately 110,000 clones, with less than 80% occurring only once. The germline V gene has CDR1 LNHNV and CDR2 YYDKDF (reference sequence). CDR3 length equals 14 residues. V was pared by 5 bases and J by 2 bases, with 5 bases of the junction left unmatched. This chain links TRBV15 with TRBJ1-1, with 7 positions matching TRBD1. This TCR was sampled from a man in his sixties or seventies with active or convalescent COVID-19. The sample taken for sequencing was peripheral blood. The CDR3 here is CATSRGQPNTEAFF. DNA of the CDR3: TGTGCCACCAGCCGGGGACAGCCAAACACTGAAGCTTTCTTT.